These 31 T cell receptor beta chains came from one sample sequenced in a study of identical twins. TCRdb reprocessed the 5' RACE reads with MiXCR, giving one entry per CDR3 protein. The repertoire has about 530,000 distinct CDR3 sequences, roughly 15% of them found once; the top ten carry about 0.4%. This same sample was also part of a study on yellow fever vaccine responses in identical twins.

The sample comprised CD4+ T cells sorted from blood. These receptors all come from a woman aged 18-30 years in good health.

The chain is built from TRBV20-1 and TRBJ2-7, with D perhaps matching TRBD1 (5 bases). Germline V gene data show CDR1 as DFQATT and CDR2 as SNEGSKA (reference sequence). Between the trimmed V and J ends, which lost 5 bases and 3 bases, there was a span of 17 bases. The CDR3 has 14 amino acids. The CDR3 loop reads CSAGEKGSLYEQYF. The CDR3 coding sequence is TGCAGTGCTGGTGAGAAGGGGTCCCTCTACGAGCAGTACTTC.

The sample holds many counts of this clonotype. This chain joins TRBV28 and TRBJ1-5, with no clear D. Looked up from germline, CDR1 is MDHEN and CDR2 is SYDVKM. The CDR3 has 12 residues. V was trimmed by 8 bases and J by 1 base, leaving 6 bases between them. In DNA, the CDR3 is TGTGCCAGCGGACGGAGCAATCAGCCCCAGCATTTT. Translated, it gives CASGRSNQPQHF.

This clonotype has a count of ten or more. The CDR3 sequence: CSVTGGEGSYNEQFF. CDR3 coding DNA: TGCAGCGTTACTGGTGGGGAAGGGTCCTACAATGAGCAGTTCTTC. The gene calls are TRBV29-1 and TRBJ2-1; D remains unclear. Between the trimmed V and J ends, which lost 5 bases and 1 base, there was a span of 15 bases. This CDR3 is built from 15 residues. Germline assignment: CDR1 SQVTM and CDR2 ANQGSEA.

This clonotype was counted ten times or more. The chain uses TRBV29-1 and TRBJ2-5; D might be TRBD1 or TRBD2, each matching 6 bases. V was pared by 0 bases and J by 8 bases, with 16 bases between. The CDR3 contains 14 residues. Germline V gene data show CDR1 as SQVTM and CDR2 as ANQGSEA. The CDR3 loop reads CSVEDPARGGTQYF. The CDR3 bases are TGCAGCGTTGAAGATCCGGCCAGGGGAGGAACCCAGTACTTC. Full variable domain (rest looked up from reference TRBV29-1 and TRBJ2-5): SAVISQKPSRDICQRGTSLTIQCQVDSQVTMMFWYRQQPGQSLTLIATANQGSEATYESGFVIDKFPISRPNLTFSTLTVSNMSPEDSSIYLCSVEDPARGGTQYFGPGTRLLVL.

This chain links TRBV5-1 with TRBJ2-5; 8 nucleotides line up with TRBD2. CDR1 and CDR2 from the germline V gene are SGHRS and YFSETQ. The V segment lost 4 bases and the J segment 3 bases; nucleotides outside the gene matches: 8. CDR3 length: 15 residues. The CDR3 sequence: CASSPPGLGEETQYF. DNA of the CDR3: TGCGCCAGCAGCCCGCCGGGACTAGGCGAAGAGACCCAGTACTTC. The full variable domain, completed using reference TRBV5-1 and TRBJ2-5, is KAGVTQTPRYLIKTRGQQVTLSCSPISGHRSVSWYQQTPGQGLQFLFEYFSETQRNKGNFPGRFSGRQFSNSRSEMNVSTLELGDSALYLCASSPPGLGEETQYFGPGTRLLVL.

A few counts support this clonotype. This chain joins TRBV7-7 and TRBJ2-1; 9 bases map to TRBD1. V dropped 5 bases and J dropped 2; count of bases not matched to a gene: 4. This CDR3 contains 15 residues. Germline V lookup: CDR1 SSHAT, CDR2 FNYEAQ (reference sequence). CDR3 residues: CASSRDRVTYNEQFF. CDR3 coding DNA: TGTGCCAGCAGCAGGGACAGGGTAACCTACAATGAGCAGTTCTTC.

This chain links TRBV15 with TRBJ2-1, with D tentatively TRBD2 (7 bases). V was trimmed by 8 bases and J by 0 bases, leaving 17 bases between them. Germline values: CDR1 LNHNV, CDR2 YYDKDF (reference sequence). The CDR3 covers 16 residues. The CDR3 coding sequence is TGTGCCACCCGCCTGGGGGGCGGGAGCTCCTACAATGAGCAGTTCTTC. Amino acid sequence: CATRLGGGSSYNEQFF.

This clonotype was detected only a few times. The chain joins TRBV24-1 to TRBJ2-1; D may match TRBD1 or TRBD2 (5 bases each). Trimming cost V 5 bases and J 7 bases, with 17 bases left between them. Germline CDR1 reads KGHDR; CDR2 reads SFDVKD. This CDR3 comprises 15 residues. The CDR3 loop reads CATSVVGVRENEQFF. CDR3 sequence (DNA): TGTGCCACCAGTGTTGTGGGGGTTCGGGAAAATGAGCAGTTCTTC.

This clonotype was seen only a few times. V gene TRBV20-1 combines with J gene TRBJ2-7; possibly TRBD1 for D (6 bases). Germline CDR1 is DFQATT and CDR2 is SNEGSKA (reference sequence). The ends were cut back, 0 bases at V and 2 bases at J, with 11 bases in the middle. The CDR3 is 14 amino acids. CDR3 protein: CSARDPKGAYEQYV. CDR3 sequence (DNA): TGCAGTGCTAGAGATCCGAAGGGGGCCTACGAGCAGTACGTC.

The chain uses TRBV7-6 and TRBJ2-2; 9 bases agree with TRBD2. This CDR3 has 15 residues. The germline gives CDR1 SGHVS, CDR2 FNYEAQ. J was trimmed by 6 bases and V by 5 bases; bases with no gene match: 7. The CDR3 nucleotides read TGTGCCAGCAGCCCCCTTGCGGGGGGGTCCGGGGAGCTGTTTTTT. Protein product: CASSPLAGGSGELFF.

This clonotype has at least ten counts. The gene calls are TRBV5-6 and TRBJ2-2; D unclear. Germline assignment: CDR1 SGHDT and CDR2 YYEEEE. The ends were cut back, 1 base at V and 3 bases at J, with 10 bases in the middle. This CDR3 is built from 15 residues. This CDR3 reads CASSLPWAHTGELFF. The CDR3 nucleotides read TGTGCCAGCAGCTTGCCGTGGGCGCACACCGGGGAGCTGTTTTTT.

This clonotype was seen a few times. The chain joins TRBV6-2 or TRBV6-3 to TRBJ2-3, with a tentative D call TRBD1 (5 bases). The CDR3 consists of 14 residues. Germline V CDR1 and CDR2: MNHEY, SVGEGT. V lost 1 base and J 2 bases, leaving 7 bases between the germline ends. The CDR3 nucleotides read TGTGCCAGCAGTTACTTGGGGCACACAGATACGCAGTATTTT. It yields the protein CASSYLGHTDTQYF.

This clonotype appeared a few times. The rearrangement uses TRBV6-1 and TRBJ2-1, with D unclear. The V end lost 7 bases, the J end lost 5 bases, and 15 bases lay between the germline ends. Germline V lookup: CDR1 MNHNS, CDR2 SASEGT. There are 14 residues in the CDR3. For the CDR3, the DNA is TGTGCCAGCACCTCCAACCGGCTACACAATGAGCAGTTCTTC. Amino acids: CASTSNRLHNEQFF.

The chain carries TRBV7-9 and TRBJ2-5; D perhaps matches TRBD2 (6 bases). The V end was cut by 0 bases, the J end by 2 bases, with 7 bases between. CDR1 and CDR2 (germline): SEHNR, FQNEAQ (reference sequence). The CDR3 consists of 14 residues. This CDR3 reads CASSLAEGQETQYF. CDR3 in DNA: TGTGCCAGCAGCTTAGCGGAGGGTCAAGAGACCCAGTACTTC.

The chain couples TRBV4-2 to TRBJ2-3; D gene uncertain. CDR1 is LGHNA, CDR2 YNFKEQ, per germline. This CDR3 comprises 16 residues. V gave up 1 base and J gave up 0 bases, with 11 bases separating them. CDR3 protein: CASSQASTTSTDTQYF. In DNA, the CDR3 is TGTGCCAGCAGCCAAGCTAGTACTACAAGCACAGATACGCAGTATTTT.

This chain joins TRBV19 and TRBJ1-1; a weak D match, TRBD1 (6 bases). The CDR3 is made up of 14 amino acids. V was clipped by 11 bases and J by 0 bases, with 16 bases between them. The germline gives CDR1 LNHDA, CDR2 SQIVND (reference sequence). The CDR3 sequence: CAGRDTAMNTEAFF. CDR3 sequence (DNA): TGTGCCGGAAGGGACACGGCGATGAACACTGAAGCTTTCTTT.

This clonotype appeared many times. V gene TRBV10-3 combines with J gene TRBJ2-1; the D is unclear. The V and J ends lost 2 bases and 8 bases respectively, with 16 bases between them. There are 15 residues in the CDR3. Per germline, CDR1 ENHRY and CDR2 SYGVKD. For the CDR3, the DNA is TGTGCCATCAGTGAGGGCGGCGGAACGGCCGATGAGCAGTTCTTC. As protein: CAISEGGGTADEQFF.

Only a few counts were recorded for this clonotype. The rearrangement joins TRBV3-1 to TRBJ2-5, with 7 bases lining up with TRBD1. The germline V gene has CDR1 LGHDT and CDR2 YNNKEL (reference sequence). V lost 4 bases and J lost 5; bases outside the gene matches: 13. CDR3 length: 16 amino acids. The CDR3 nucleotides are TGTGCCAGCAGCCGAATAGGGGGCGCCGAGATCGAGACCCAGTACTTC. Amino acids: CASSRIGGAEIETQYF.

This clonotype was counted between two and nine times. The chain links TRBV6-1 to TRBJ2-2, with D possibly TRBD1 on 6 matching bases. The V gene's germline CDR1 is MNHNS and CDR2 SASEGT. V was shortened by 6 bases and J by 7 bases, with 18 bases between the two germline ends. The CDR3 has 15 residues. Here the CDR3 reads CASRTGRGKGGELFF. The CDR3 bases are TGTGCCAGCAGAACAGGGAGAGGGAAAGGCGGGGAGCTGTTTTTT.

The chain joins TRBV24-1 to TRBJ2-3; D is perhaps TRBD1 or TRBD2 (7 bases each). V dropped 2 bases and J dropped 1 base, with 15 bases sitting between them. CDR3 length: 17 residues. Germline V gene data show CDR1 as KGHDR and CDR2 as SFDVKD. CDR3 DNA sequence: TGTGCCACCAGTGATTGGGGGGGACAGCCCCGCACAGATACGCAGTATTTT. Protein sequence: CATSDWGGQPRTDTQYF.

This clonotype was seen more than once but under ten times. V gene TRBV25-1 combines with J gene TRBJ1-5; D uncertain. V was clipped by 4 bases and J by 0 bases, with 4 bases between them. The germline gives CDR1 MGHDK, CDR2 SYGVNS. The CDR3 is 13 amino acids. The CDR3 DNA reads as TGTGCCAGCAGTGGTAGTAGCAATCAGCCCCAGCATTTT. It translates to CASSGSSNQPQHF.

This chain's CDR3 is CASKGDQTGEQYF. In DNA form, the CDR3 reads TGTGCCAGCAAGGGTGATCAGACAGGCGAGCAGTACTTC. The chain is built from TRBV2 and TRBJ2-7; TRBD1 is a possible D gene (6 bases). The germline CDR1 and CDR2 sequences are SNHLY and FYNNEI. Trimming took 7 bases from V and 6 from J, leaving 16 bases between them. The CDR3 covers 13 residues.

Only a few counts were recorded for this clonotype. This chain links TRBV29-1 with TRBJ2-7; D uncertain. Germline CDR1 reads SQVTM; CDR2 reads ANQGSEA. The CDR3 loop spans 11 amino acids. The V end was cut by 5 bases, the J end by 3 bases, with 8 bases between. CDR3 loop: CSVIWNYEQYF. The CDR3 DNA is TGCAGCGTTATATGGAACTACGAGCAGTACTTC.

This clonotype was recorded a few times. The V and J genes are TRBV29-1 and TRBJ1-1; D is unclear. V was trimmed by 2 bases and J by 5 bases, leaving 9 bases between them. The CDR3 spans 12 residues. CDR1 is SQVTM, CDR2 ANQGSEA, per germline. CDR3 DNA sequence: TGCAGCGTTGAACTCGCGGGGACTGAAGCTTTCTTT. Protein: CSVELAGTEAFF. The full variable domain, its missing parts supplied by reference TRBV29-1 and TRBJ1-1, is SAVISQKPSRDICQRGTSLTIQCQVDSQVTMMFWYRQQPGQSLTLIATANQGSEATYESGFVIDKFPISRPNLTFSTLTVSNMSPEDSSIYLCSVELAGTEAFFGQGTRLTVV.

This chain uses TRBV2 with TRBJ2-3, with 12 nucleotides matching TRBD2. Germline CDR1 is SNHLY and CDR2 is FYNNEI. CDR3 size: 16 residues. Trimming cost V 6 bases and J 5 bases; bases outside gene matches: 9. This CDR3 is CASRSPSGGAKDTQYF. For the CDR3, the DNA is TGTGCCAGCAGGAGCCCTAGCGGGGGGGCCAAAGATACGCAGTATTTT.

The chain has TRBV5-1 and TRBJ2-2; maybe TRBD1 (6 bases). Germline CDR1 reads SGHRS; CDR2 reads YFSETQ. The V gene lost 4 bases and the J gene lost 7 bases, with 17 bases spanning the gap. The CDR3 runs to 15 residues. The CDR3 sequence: CASSPRQEGGGELFF. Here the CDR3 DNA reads TGCGCCAGCAGCCCCAGACAGGAAGGAGGCGGGGAGCTGTTTTTT. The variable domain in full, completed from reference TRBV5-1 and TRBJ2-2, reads KAGVTQTPRYLIKTRGQQVTLSCSPISGHRSVSWYQQTPGQGLQFLFEYFSETQRNKGNFPGRFSGRQFSNSRSEMNVSTLELGDSALYLCASSPRQEGGGELFFGEGSRLTVL.

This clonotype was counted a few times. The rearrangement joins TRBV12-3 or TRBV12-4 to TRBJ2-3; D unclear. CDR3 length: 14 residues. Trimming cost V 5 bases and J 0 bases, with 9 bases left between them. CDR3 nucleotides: TGTGCCAGCAGTCGTTGGGGTAGCACAGATACGCAGTATTTT. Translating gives CASSRWGSTDTQYF.

The CDR3 DNA sequence: TGCAGCGTTGAATATCTGGCTAGCGGGAGAGGGGGCAATGAGCAGTTCTTC. It encodes CSVEYLASGRGGNEQFF. The rearrangement joins TRBV29-1 to TRBJ2-1; 10 nucleotides agree with TRBD2. Germline V gene data show CDR1 as SQVTM and CDR2 as ANQGSEA. The CDR3 has 17 amino acids. Trimming removed 2 bases from V and 6 bases from J; junction bases left unmatched: 13.

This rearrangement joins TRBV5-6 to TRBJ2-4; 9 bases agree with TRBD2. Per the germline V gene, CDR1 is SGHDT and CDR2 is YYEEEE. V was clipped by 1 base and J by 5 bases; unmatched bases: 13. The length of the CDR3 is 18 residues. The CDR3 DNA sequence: TGTGCCAGCAGCTTGTTTCGGGGTAGCGGGAGTTGGGAAAACATTCAGTACTTC. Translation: CASSLFRGSGSWENIQYF.

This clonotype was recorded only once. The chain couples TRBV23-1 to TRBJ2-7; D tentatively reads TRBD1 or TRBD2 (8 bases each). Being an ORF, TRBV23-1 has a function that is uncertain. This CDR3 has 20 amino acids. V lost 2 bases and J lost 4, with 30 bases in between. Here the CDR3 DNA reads TGCGCCAGCAGTCAAAAGGCCCAGGGGGCGATTTGCGGGGGGTCTTACGAGCAGTACGTC. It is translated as CASSQKAQGAICGGSYEQYV.

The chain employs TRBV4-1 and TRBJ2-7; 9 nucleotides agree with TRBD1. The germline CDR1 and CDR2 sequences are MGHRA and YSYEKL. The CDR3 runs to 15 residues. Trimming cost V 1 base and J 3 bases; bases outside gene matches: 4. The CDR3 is CASSQGLDRGYEQYF. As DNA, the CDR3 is TGCGCCAGCAGCCAAGGATTGGACAGGGGCTACGAGCAGTACTTC.